The present T cell receptor beta chain was sequenced within a study of control samples from healthy donors and cancer patients. The assay was immunoSEQ multiplex PCR, and TCRdb's table has in-frame clones only and misses some. The sample records about 180,000 clones, around nine tenths being singletons. The germline V gene has CDR1 LNHDA and CDR2 SQIVND (reference sequence). Between the trimmed V and J ends, which lost 7 bases and 6 bases, there was a span of 9 bases. This CDR3 comprises 11 residues. The material sequenced was blood. The V gene is TRBV19, the J gene TRBJ1-1, with TRBD1 as a possible D gene (6 bases). The sequence came from a man aged 30 to 39 in good health. The chain's CDR3 is CASTRGAEAFF. The CDR3 bases are TGTGCCAGTACCAGGGGCGCTGAAGCTTTCTTT.